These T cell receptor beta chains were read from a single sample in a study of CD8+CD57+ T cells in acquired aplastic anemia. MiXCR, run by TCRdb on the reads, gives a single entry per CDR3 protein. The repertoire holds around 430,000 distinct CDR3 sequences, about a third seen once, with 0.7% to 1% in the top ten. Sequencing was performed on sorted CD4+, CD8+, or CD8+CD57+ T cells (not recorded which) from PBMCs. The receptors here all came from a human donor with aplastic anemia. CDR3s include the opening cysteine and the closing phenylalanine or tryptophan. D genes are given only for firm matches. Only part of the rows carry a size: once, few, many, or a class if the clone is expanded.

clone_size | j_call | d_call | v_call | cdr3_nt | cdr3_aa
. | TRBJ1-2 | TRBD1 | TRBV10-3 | TGTGCCGTAGGACAGGGTGACTATGGCTACACCTTC | CAVGQGDYGYTF
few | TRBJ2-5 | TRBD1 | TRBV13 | TGTGCCAGCAGCCGGAGGGACAGGGCTGAGACCCAGTACTTC | CASSRRDRAETQYF
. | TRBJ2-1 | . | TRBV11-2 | TGTGCCAGCAGCGCCGACCCCGTCGCCGGCGAGCAGTTCTTC | CASSADPVAGEQFF
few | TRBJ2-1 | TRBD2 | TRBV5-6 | TGTGCCAGCAGTCACCGGCTAGCGGGAAATAAGCAGTTCTTC | CASSHRLAGNKQFF
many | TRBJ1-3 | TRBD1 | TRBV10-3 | TGTGCCATCAGTGAGGGACCCCGGGACAGGATTCTCTCTGGAAACACCATATATTTT | CAISEGPRDRILSGNTIYF
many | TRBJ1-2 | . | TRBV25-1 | TGTGCCAGCAGTGAACTTGATCGACCCAGCTATGGCTACACCTTC | CASSELDRPSYGYTF
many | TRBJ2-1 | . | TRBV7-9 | TGTGCCAGCAGCACCCTACCGGGGAATGAGCAGTTCTTC | CASSTLPGNEQFF
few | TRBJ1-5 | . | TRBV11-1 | TGTGCCAGCAGCTTTTCTTCAGGGGTTAGGGGCAATCAGCCCCAGCATTTT | CASSFSSGVRGNQPQHF
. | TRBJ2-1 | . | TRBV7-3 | TGTGCCAGCAGTCCCTTGGGGAGATCCTACAATAAGCAGTTCTTC | CASSPLGRSYNKQFF
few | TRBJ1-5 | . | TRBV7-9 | TGTGCCAGCAGTTATCCCCCCATCCCCCAGCATTTT | CASSYPPIPQHF
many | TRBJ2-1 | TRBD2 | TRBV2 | TGTGCCAGCAGTGGACTAGCGGACTACAATGAGCAGTTCTTC | CASSGLADYNEQFF
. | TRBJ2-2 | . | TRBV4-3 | TGCGCCAGCAGCCAAGAAATGTCCGGTCCCCGTAGCGGGGAGCTGTTTTTT | CASSQEMSGPRSGELFF
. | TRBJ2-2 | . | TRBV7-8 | TGTGCCAGCAGCTTAGTACGAACTAGAAGGAGCACCGGGGAGCTGTTTTTT | CASSLVRTRRSTGELFF
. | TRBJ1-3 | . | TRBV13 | TGTGCCAGCAGCTTTGGGGGCAGGGGCAAAATAAACACCATATATTTT | CASSFGGRGKINTIYF
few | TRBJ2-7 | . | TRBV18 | TGTGCCAGCTCACCACCGTACACCTACGAGCAGTACTTC | CASSPPYTYEQYF
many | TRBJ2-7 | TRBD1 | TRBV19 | TGTGCCAGTAGCAGGGACAGTTTCTTTGGCAGTTCCTACGAGCAGTACTTC | CASSRDSFFGSSYEQYF
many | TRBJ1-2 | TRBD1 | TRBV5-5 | TGTGCCAGTAGTATTTCAGGGGGCGACTATGGCTACACCTTC | CASSISGGDYGYTF
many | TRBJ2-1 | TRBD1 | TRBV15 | TGTGCCACCAGCAGACTAGGGACAGTATCCTACAATGAGCAGTTCTTC | CATSRLGTVSYNEQFF
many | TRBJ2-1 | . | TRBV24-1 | TGTGCCACCAGTGATTTGAATGAGCAGTTCTTC | CATSDLNEQFF
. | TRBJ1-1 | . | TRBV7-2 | TGTGCCAGCAGCTCCCTCGGTGGCAGATGGGAAGCTTTCTTT | CASSSLGGRWEAFF
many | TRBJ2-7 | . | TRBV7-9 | TGTGCCAGCAGCTTATTTAGCAGGGCTTACGAGCAGTACTTC | CASSLFSRAYEQYF
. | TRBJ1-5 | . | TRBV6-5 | TGTGCCAGCAGTTACTCGTTGTCGAGCAATCAGCCCCAGCATTTT | CASSYSLSSNQPQHF
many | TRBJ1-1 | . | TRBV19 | TGTGCCAGTAGTATACGGGGGCAGGACACTGAAGCTTTCTTT | CASSIRGQDTEAFF
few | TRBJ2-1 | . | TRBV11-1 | TGTGCCAGCAGCTTAGCCTCTAGCGTCAATGAGCAGTTCTTC | CASSLASSVNEQFF
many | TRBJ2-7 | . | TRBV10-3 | TGTGCCATCAGCCGGGACAAAAGATACGAGCAGTACTTC | CAISRDKRYEQYF
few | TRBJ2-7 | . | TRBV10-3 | TGTGCCAGCAAAACAGACTCCTACGAGCAGTACTTC | CASKTDSYEQYF
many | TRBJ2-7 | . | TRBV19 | TGTGCCAGTAGCCTTCCGGATAACTCCTACGAGCAGTACTTC | CASSLPDNSYEQYF
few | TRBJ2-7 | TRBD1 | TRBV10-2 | TGTGCCAGCAGTTACGGCGACGGGACAGACTACGAGCAGTACTTC | CASSYGDGTDYEQYF
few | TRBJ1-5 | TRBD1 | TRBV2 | TGTGCCACCAAAGACAGGGAGGGAAATCAGCCCCAGCATTTT | CATKDREGNQPQHF
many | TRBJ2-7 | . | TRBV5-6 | TGTGCCAGCAGCTTGGAGCGCGGCACCTACGAGCAGTACTTC | CASSLERGTYEQYF
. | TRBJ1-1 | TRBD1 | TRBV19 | TGTGCCAGTAGTATATCCCCAGGGGGCACTGAAGCTTTCTTT | CASSISPGGTEAFF
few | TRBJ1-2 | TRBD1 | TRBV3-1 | TGTGCCAGCAGCCACCTGGACAGGACGAACTATGGCTACACCTTC | CASSHLDRTNYGYTF
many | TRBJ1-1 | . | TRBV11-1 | TGTGCCAGCAGCTTAGCAGGCAGGCCTATGAACACTGAAGCTTTCTTT | CASSLAGRPMNTEAFF
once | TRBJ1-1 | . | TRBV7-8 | TGTGCCAGCAGCATAGACCTAACTGAAGCTTTCTTT | CASSIDLTEAFF
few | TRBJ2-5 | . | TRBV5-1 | TGCGCCAGCAGCTTGGAAGGCCAAGAGACCCAGTACTTC | CASSLEGQETQYF
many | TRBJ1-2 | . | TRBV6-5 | TGTGCCAGCAGTTACCATCCAGGGGAGTATGGCTACACCTTC | CASSYHPGEYGYTF
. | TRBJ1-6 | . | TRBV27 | TGTGCCAGCAGTTTAGTAGGACGGATTAATTCACCCCTCCACTTT | CASSLVGRINSPLHF
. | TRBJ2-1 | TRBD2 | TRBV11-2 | TGTGCCAGCAGCGGGACTAGCGGGGGCCGAACGTACGGTGAGCAGTTCTTC | CASSGTSGGRTYGEQFF
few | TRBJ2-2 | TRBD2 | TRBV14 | TGTGCCAGCAGCCAAGAATCCTGGCTAGCGGGAGCGGTGAACACCGGGGAGCTGTTTTTT | CASSQESWLAGAVNTGELFF
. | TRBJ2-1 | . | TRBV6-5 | TGTGCCAGCAGTCCTACAGGATTGTCCTACAATGAGCAGTTCTTC | CASSPTGLSYNEQFF
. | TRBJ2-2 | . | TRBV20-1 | TGCAGTGCGCCTCCTCCGGGACGACTGAACACCGGGGAGCTGTTTTTT | CSAPPPGRLNTGELFF
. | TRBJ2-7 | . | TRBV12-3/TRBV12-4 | TGTGCCAGCCAGCAAGCAAACTACGAGCAGTACTTC | CASQQANYEQYF
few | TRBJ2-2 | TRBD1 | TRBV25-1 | TGTGCCAGCAGTCCGCCCGGGACAGGGGGATCTCGGGAGCTGTTTTTT | CASSPPGTGGSRELFF
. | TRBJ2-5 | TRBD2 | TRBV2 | TGTGCCAGCAGTGAGGTAGCGGGGGGGGCCTTTGCGGCCCAGTACTTC | CASSEVAGGAFAAQYF
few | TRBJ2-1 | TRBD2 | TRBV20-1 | TGCAGTGCTAGGGAGATTCTAGCGGGCGACGTTAATAATGAGCAGTTCTTC | CSAREILAGDVNNEQFF
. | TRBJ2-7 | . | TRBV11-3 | TGTGCCAGCAGGTCGGGACGGACTACCTACGAGCAGTACTTC | CASRSGRTTYEQYF
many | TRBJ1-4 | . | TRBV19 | TGTGCCAGTAGTACCACCACAGGGTGGGAAAAACTGTTTTTT | CASSTTTGWEKLFF
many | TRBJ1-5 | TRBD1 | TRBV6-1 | TGTGCCAGCACCGACAGGGGGCAGGGGCAGCCCCAGCATTTT | CASTDRGQGQPQHF
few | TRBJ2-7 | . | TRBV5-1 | TGCGCCAGCAGCTTGGAGGTTGGACTCCCACCCTACGAGCAGTACTTC | CASSLEVGLPPYEQYF
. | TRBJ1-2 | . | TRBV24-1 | TGTGCCACCAGTGAACAGGACAACTTTGGCTACACCTTC | CATSEQDNFGYTF
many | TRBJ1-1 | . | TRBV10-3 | TGTGCCATCAGCCAGAACAGGGATTCCTCCATGAACACTGAAGCTTTCTTT | CAISQNRDSSMNTEAFF
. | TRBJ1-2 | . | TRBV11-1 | TGTGCCAGCAGCCCCGAACTGACGGGAAGCTACACCTTC | CASSPELTGSYTF
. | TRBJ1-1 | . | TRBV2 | TGTGCCAGCAGCTTAATAGCAGGACCCACTGAAGCTTTCTTT | CASSLIAGPTEAFF
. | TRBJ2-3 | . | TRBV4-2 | TGTGCCAGCAGCCAAGATAACGTAGCAGCTAGCACAGATACGCAGTATTTT | CASSQDNVAASTDTQYF
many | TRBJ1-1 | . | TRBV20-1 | TGCAGTGCTAGAAGTGAGGGCCTTGAAGCTTTCTTT | CSARSEGLEAFF